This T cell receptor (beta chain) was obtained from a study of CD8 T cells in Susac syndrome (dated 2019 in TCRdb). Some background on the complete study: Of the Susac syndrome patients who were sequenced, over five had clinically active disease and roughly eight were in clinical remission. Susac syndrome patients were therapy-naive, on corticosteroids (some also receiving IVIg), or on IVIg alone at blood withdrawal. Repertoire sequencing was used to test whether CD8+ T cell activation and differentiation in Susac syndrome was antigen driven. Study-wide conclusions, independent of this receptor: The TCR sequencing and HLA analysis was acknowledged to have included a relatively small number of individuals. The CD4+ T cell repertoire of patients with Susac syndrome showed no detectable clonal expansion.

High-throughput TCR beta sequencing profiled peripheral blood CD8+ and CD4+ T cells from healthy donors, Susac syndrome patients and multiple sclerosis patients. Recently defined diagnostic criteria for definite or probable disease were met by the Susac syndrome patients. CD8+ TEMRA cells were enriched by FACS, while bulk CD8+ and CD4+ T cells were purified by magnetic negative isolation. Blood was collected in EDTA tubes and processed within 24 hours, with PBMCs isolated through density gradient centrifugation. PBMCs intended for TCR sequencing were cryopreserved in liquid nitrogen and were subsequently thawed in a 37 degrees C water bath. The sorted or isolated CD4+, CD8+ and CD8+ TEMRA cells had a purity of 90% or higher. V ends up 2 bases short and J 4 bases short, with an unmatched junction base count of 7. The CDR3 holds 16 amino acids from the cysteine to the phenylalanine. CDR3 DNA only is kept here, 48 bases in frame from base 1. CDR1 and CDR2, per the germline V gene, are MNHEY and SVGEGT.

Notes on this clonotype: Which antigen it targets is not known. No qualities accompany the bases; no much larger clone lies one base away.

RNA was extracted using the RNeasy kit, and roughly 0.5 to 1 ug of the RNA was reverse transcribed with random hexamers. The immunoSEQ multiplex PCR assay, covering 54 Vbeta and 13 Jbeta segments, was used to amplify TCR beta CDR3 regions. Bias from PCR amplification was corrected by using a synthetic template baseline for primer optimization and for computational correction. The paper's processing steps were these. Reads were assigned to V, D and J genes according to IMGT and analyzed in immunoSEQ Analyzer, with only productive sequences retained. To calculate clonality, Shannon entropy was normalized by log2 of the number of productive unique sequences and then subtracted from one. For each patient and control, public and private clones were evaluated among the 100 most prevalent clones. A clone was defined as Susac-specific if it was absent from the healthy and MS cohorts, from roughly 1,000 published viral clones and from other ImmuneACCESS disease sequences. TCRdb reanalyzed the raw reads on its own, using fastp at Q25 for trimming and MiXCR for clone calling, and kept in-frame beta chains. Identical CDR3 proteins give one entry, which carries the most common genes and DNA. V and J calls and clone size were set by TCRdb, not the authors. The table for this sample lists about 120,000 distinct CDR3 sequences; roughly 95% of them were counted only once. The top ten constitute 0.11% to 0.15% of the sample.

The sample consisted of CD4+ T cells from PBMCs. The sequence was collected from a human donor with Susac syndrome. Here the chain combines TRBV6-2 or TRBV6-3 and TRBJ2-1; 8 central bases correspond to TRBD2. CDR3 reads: CASSYGELAAYNEQFF. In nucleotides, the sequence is TGTGCCAGCAGTTACGGGGAACTAGCGGCTTACAATGAGCAGTTCTTC.